The 7 T cell receptor beta chains below come from one sample, sequenced in a study of T cell responses to AZD1222 COVID-19 vaccine. This table comes from immunoSEQ multiplex PCR, and its TCRdb copy is limited to in-frame clones, with some not included. The sample consists of 140,000 or so clones, around nine tenths of them appearing once. Sequenced here: peripheral blood, sampled on day 0 of AZD1222 vaccination. These TCRs come from an adult in good health.

The chain combines TRBV11-3 with TRBJ2-7; possible D gene TRBD1, 6 bases. From germline, CDR1 is SGHNT and CDR2 YENEEA. The CDR3 has 13 residues. Trimming took 5 bases from V and 3 from J, leaving 11 bases between them. The chain's CDR3 is CASSREQGYEQYF. CDR3 coding DNA: TGTGCCAGCAGCCGAGAACAGGGCTACGAGCAGTACTTC.

The J gene is TRBJ2-7, the V gene TRBV7-9, with unresolved D. Trimming stripped 0 bases from V and 5 bases from J, with 11 bases between. Per the germline V gene, CDR1 is SEHNR and CDR2 is FQNEAQ (reference sequence). The CDR3 has 14 amino acids. CDR3 region: CASSLAGAFHEQYF. The CDR3 bases are TGTGCCAGCAGCTTAGCGGGTGCGTTCCACGAGCAGTACTTC.

The chain joins TRBV5-4 to TRBJ1-2, with a tentative D call TRBD1 (5 bases). This CDR3 comprises 13 residues. CDR1 and CDR2 (germline): SGHNT, YYREEE (reference sequence). Trimming shortened V by 4 bases and J by 8 bases, and 15 bases separated the two germline ends. CDR3 sequence (DNA): TGTGCCAGCAGCCAAGTTAGGGGAGACGGCTACACCTTC. It specifies CASSQVRGDGYTF.

The genes are TRBV6-6 and TRBJ2-1; D may correspond to TRBD1 or TRBD2 (5 bases each). The V end was cut by 8 bases, the J end by 4 bases, with 12 bases between. CDR1 and CDR2 from the germline V gene are MNHNY and SVGAGI (reference sequence). The CDR3 has 13 residues. This chain's CDR3 is CASSRDLYNEQFF. CDR3 DNA: TGTGCCAGCTCCCGGGACCTATACAATGAGCAGTTCTTC.

The chain employs TRBV2 and TRBJ1-5; the match to TRBD1 covers 7 bases. The CDR3 length is 13 residues. V trimming: 4 bases; J trimming: 6 bases; junction bases outside the gene matches: 3. Germline values: CDR1 SNHLY, CDR2 FYNNEI. In DNA form, the CDR3 reads TGTGCCAGCAGTGGCAGGGACAGTCAGCCCCAGCATTTT. This codes for CASSGRDSQPQHF. The whole variable domain, filled in from reference TRBV2 and TRBJ1-5, reads EPEVTQTPSHQVTQMGQEVILRCVPISNHLYFYWYRQILGQKVEFLVSFYNNEISEKSEIFDDQFSVERPDGSNFTLKIRSTKLEDSAMYFCASSGRDSQPQHFGDGTRLSIL.

The chain carries TRBV4-2 and TRBJ1-3; 7 positions match TRBD1. CDR3 size: 16 residues. CDR1 is LGHNA, CDR2 YNFKEQ, per germline. V lost 0 bases, J lost 2 bases, and 4 bases stayed unmatched. CDR3 sequence (DNA): TGTGCCAGCAGCCAAGATCTCAGGGGGACTGGAAACACCATATATTTT. This encodes CASSQDLRGTGNTIYF.

This clone was picked up one time. V and J are TRBV4-3 and TRBJ1-3; a weak D match, TRBD1 (5 bases). The length of the CDR3 is 15 residues. Per the germline V gene, CDR1 is LGHNA and CDR2 is YSLEER. Trimming shortened V by 6 bases and J by 0 bases, and 12 bases separated the two germline ends. This CDR3 reads CASSRGGGSGNTIYF. In DNA, the CDR3 is TGCGCCAGCAGTCGGGGCGGAGGCTCTGGAAACACCATATATTTT.